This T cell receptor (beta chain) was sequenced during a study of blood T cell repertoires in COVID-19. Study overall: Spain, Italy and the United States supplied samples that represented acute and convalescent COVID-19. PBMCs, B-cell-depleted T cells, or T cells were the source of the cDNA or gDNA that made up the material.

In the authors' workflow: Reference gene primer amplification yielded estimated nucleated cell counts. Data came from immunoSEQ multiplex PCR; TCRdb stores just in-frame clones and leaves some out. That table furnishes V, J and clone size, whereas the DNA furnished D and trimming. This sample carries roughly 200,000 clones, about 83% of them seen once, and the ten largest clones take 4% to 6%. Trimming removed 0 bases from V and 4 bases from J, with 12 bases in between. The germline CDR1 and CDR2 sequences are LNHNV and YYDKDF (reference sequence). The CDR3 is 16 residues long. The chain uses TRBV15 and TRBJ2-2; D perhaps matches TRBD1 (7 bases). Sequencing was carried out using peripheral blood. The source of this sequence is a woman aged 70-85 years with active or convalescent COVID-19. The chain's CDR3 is CATSREGGGPTGELFF. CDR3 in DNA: TGTGCCACCAGCAGAGAAGGAGGGGGCCCCACCGGGGAGCTGTTTTTT.